These T cell receptor beta chains were read from a single sample in a study of graft-versus-host responses after intestinal transplantation. Sequencing used immunoSEQ multiplex PCR; TCRdb keeps in-frame clones, though not all of them. The data contain about 39,000 clones, roughly 90% of them singletons. The material sequenced was PBMCs, taken almost 270 days after transplant. Receptors were obtained from a human patient who received an intestinal transplant, so some T cells may come from the graft donor. CDR3s leave out the opening cysteine and the closing phenylalanine or tryptophan. Some rows mark clone size as missing; the rest say once, few, many or name a class of expanded clone.

abundance,v_gene,CDR3aa
-,TRBV11-3,ASSLDSNQPQH
-,TRBV5-1,ASKDYGTNDDKLF
-,TRBV7-3,ASSCPGGEGYEQY
-,TRBV9,ASRPGAGGLTDTQY
once,TRBV4-1,ASSPSRATIYGYT
-,TRBV5-1,ASSFQETQY
-,TRBV9,ASSVDPRGKSNQPQH
-,TRBV7-8,ASSRDRGEKLF
once,TRBV5-1,ASSQAEGNTEAF
-,TRBV27,ASSSIISDSDEQF
-,TRBV6-6,ASSSPSRGYGYT
-,TRBV5-6,ASSLVGDTQY
-,TRBV25-1,ASRRGDGSPLH
-,TRBV11-3,ASSFQPSTDTQY
-,TRBV27,ASRDQGNYGYT
-,TRBV18,ASSPAGPSTDTQY
-,TRBV7-9,ASSLVTVKETQY
-,TRBV5-6,ASSLPTSSEQF
-,TRBV27,ASSYRGPNTGELF
-,TRBV19,ASSMSTGFTEAF
-,TRBV13,ASSGSRDGDATDTQY
-,TRBV13,ASSLGSSHNSPLH
once,TRBV14,ASRQVTGPLNTEAF
-,TRBV5-1,ASSWTGENEQY
-,TRBV6-1,VSSSGTREQY
-,TRBV5-1,ASSLFGASGTRETQY
-,TRBV5-1,ASSLLRFRTGPNYSYT
-,TRBV18,ASSPQGGWTEAF
-,TRBV5-4,ASSYGTGRTGELF
-,TRBV7-8,ASSSDGTRSAEAF
-,TRBV6-6,ASSYGSLSYEQY
-,TRBV13,ASSYRERLERGPTYEQY
-,TRBV21-1,ASSNLAGAMKVQF
-,TRBV5-4,ASSQRQGKEQY
-,TRBV6-5,ASRGPNQPQH
-,TRBV9,ASSPNPGGNYGYT
-,TRBV2,ASFMVINTEAF
-,TRBV19,ASTARARTDTQY
-,TRBV5-1,ASSLAPGPNTGELF
-,TRBV7-9,ASSGRGAYNEQF
-,TRBV28,ASSLYQLANYGYT
-,TRBV7-6,ASSPGPKGRGGQETQY
-,TRBV12-5,ASGLADNRGLTYEQY
-,TRBV6-5,ASSYSLGQLNTEAF
-,TRBV5-6,ASRLRGPSYEQY
-,TRBV18,ASSPQENTEAF
-,TRBV7-5,VRSVPCCRDKPYSNQPQH
medium-sized,TRBV5-1,ASSKAGGLDEQF
once,TRBV7-9,ASSDGQGDLWEQY
-,TRBV6-4,ASSEVNREGNTIY
-,TRBV27,ASGPLGGGYTDTQY
once,TRBV30,AWSLGGPYNEQF
-,TRBV5-4,ASSLLLSGANVLT
-,TRBV5-4,ASSLGGDRAGNTIY
-,TRBV7-9,AWVWDTGELF
-,TRBV6-6,ASSSTRNYEQY
once,TRBV4-1,ASSLLVGGEKLF
few,TRBV19,ASSLGLNYEQY
-,TRBV5-1,ASSSSRDSLETQY
-,TRBV6-5,ASSSGGADYGYT